The source of this T cell receptor beta chain is a study of cytomegalovirus exposure and HLA in healthy donors. Study-level results: Most TCR beta V segments were productive about 87% or about 30% of the time in an earlier analysis. Later analysis showed most CMV-associated TCR beta chains appearing HLA-restricted. In a later analysis, several top co-occurrence clusters appeared linked to parvovirus B19, influenza, CMV and Epstein-Barr virus. In a later analysis, productive TCRs from donors in an Asian-associated ancestry cluster reportedly carried fewer N-insertions than the cohort mean.

It was with 60 Vbeta and 13 Jbeta primers that the PCR ran. Measured with immunoSEQ multiplex PCR; TCRdb has only the in-frame clones, and not every one. This sample has about 160,000 clones, with 70% to 80% found just once. This CDR3 has 13 residues. Germline values: CDR1 SNHLY, CDR2 FYNNEI. Trimming shortened V by 7 bases and J by 1 base, and 7 bases separated the two germline ends. Remarks on this clone: Its antigen is not known.

The chain uses TRBV2 and TRBJ2-2; tentative D call: TRBD2 (5 bases). The receptor was isolated from a man aged 45-60 years in good health and CMV-seropositive. Sequences were obtained from PBMCs. The CDR3, as DNA: TGTGCCAGCACTCGGGGGAACACCGGGGAGCTGTTTTTT. This codes for CASTRGNTGELFF.